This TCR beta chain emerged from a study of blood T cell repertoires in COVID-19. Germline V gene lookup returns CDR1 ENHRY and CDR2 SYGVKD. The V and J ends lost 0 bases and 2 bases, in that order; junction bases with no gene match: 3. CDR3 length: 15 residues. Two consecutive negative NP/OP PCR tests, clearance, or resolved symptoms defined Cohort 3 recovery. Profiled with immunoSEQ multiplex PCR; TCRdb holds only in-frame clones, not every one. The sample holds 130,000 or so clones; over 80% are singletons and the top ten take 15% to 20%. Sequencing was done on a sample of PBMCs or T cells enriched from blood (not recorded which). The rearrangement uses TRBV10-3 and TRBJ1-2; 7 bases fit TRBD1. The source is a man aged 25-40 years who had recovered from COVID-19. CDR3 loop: CAISESGTANYGYTF. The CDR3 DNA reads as TGTGCCATCAGTGAGTCCGGGACAGCAAACTATGGCTACACCTTC.